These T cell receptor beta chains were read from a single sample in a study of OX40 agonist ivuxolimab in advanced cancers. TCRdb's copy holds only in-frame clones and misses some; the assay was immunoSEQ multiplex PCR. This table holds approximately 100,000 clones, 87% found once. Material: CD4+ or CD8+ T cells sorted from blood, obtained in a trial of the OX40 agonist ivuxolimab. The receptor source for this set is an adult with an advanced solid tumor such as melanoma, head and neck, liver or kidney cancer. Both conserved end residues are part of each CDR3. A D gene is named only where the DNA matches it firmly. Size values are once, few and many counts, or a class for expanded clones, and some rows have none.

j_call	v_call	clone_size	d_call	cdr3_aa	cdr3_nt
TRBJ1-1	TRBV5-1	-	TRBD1	CASSLGQAGFEAFF	TGCGCCAGCAGCCTCGGACAGGCAGGCTTTGAAGCTTTCTTT
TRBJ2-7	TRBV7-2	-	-	CASSLNGQGGEQYF	TGTGCCAGCAGCTTAAACGGGCAGGGTGGCGAGCAGTACTTC
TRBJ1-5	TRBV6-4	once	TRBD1	CASTQGGGVGNQPQHF	TGTGCCAGCACCCAGGGGGGGGGAGTTGGCAATCAGCCCCAGCATTTT
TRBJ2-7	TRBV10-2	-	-	CASSEWEKSYEQYF	TGCGCCAGCAGTGAGTGGGAGAAATCCTACGAGCAGTACTTC
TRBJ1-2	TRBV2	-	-	CASSGYANYGYTF	TGTGCCAGCAGTGGCTACGCTAACTATGGCTACACCTTC
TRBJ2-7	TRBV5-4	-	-	CASSFRQGDIYEQYF	TGTGCCAGCAGCTTTCGGCAGGGCGATATCTACGAGCAGTACTTC
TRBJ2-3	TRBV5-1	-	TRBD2	CASSLTGTSGGASDTQYF	TGCGCCAGCAGCTTGACCGGGACTAGCGGGGGGGCATCAGATACGCAGTATTTT
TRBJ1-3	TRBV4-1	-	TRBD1	CASSQDPGGINTIYF	TGCGCCAGCAGCCAAGACCCAGGGGGGATAAACACCATATATTTT
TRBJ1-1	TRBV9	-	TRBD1	CASSGKQGAGVTEAFF	TGTGCCAGCAGCGGTAAACAGGGGGCTGGTGTCACTGAAGCTTTCTTT
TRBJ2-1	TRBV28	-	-	CASTEGQNYNEQFF	TGTGCCAGTACAGAAGGGCAGAACTACAATGAGCAGTTCTTC
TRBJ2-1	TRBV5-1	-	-	CASSLVGGFNEQFF	TGCGCCAGCAGCTTGGTTGGGGGATTCAATGAGCAGTTCTTC
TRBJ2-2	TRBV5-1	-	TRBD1	CASSRGQGFTGELFF	TGCGCCAGCAGCCGGGGACAGGGCTTCACCGGGGAGCTGTTTTTT
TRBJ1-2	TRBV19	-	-	CASSRPDENYGYTF	TGTGCCAGTAGCCGCCCCGATGAAAACTATGGCTACACCTTC
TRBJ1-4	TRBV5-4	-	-	CASSLTTNEKLFF	TGTGCCAGCAGCTTGACAACTAATGAAAAACTGTTTTTT
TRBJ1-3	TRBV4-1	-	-	CASSRGLSSGNTIYF	TGCGCCAGCAGCCGGGGGCTCTCCTCTGGAAACACCATATATTTT
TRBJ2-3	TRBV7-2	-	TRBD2	CASSFSGGAGTDTQYF	TGTGCCAGCAGCTTTAGCGGGGGGGCGGGGACAGATACGCAGTATTTT
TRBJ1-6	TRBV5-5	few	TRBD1	CASTPRTGNNSPLHF	TGTGCCAGCACTCCCAGGACAGGGAATAATTCACCCCTCCACTTT
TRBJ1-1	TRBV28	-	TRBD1	CATDRGRASTEAFF	TGTGCCACGGACAGGGGCCGAGCGAGCACTGAAGCTTTCTTT
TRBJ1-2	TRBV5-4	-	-	CASSLRSNYGYTF	TGTGCCAGCAGCTTGAGAAGTAACTATGGCTACACCTTC
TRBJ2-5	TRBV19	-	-	CATLPRRGAEETQYF	TGTGCCACCCTCCCCAGGCGGGGAGCCGAAGAGACCCAGTACTTC
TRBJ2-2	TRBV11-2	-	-	CASSINPNTGELFF	TGTGCCAGCAGCATAAACCCGAACACCGGGGAGCTGTTTTTT
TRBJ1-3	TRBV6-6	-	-	CASTGADTIYF	TGTGCCAGCACGGGGGCGGACACCATATATTTT
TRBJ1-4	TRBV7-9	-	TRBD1	CASSFRGLNEKLFF	TGTGCCAGCAGTTTCAGGGGGCTTAATGAAAAACTGTTTTTT
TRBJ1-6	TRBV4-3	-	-	CASSRHPRGGEDNSPLHF	TGCGCCAGCAGCCGTCACCCCCGTGGGGGGGAGGATAATTCACCCCTCCACTTT
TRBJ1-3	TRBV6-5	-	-	CASSYQAGPGDTIYF	TGTGCCAGCAGTTACCAGGCGGGGCCCGGGGACACCATATATTTT
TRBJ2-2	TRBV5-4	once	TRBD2	CASSQRGLASAGELFF	TGTGCCAGCAGCCAACGGGGACTAGCTAGCGCCGGGGAGCTGTTTTTT
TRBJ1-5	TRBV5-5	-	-	CASSSPGTKSNQPQHF	TGTGCCAGCAGCTCCCCCGGGACCAAGAGCAATCAGCCCCAGCATTTT